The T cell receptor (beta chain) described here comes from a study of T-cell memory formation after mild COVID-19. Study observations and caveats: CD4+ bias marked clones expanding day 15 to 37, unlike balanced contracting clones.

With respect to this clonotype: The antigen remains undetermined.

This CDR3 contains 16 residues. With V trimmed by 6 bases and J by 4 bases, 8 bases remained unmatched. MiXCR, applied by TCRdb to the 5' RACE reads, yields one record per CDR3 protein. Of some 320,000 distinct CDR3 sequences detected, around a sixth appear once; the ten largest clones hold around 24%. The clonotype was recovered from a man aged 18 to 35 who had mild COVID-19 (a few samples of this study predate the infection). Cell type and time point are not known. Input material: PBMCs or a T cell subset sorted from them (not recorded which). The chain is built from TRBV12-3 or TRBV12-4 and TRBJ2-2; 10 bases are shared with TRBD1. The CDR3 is CASSPRDRGSTGELFF. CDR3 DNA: TGTGCCAGCAGCCCCCGGGACAGGGGTTCCACCGGGGAGCTGTTTTTT.